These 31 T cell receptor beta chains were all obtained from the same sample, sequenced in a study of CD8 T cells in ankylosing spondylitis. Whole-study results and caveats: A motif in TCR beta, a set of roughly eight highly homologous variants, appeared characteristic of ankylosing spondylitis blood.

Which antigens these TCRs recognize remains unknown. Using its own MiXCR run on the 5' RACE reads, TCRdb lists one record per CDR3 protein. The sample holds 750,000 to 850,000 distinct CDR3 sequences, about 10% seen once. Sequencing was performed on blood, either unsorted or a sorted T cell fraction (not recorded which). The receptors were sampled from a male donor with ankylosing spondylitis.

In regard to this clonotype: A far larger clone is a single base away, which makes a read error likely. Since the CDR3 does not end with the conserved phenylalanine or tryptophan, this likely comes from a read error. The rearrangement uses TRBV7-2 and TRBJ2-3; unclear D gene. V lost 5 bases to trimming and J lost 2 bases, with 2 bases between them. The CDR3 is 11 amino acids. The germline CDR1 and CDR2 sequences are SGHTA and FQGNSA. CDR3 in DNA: TGTGCCAGCAGCCCCACAGATACGCAGTATCTT. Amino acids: CASSPTDTQYL.

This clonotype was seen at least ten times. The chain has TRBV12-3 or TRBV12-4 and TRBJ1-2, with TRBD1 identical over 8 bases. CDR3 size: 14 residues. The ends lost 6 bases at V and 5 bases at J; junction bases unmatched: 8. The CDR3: CASSPGGAAYGYTF. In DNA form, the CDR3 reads TGTGCCAGCAGCCCAGGGGGCGCTGCTTATGGCTACACCTTC.

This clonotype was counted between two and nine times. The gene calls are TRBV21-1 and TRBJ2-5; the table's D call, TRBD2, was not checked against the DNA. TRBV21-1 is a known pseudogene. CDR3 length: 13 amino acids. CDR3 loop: CASSKKARTAQYF. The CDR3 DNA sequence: TGTGCCAGCAGCAAAAAGGCTAGGACGGCCCAGTACTTC.

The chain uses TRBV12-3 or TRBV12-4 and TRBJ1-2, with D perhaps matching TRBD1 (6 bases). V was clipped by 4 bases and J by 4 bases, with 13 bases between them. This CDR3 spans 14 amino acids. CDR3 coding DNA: TGTGCCAGCAGTTATTGGGGGCGGGCCTATGGCTACACCTTC. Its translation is CASSYWGRAYGYTF.

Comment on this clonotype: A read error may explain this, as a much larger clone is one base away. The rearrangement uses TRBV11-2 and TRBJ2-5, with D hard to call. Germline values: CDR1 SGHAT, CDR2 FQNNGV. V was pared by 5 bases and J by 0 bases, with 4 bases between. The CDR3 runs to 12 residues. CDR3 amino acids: CASSAYQETQYF. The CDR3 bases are TGTGCCAGCAGCGCGTACCAAGAGACCCAGTACTTC. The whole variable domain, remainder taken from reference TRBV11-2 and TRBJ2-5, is EAGVAQSPRYKIIEKRQSVAFWCNPISGHATLYWYQQILGQGPKLLIQFQNNGVVDDSQLPKDRFSAERLKGVDSTLKIQPAKLEDSAVYLCASSAYQETQYFGPGTRLLVL.

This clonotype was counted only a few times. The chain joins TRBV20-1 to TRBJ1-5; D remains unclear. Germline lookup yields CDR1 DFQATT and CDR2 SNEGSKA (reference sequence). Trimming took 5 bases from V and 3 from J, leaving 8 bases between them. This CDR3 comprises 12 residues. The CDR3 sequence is CSAGLLNQPQHF. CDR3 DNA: TGCAGTGCTGGACTGCTCAATCAGCCCCAGCATTTT.

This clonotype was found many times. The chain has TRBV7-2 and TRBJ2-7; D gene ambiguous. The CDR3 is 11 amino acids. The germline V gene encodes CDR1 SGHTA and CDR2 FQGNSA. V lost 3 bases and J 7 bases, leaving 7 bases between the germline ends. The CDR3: CASSFQYEQYF. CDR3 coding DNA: TGTGCCAGCAGCTTCCAGTATGAGCAGTACTTC.

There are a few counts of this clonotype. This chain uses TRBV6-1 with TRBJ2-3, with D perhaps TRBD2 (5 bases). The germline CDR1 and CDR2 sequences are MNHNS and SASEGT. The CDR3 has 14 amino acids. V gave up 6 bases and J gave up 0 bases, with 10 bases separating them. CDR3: CASSGLSSTDTQYF. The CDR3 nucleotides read TGTGCCAGCAGCGGACTTTCTAGCACAGATACGCAGTATTTT.

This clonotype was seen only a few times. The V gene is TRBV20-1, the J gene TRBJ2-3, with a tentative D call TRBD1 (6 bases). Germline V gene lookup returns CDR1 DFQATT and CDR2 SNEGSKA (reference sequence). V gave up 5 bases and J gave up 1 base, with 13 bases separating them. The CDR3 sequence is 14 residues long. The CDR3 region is CSAGQLLGTDTQYF. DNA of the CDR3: TGCAGTGCTGGACAGCTGTTGGGCACAGATACGCAGTATTTT.

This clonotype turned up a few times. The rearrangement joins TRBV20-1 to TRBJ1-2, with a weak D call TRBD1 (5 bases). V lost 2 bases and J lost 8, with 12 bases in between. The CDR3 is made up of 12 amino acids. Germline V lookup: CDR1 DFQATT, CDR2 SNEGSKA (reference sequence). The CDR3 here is CSARRGLRGYTF. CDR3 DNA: TGCAGTGCTAGAAGGGGCCTTAGGGGCTACACCTTC.

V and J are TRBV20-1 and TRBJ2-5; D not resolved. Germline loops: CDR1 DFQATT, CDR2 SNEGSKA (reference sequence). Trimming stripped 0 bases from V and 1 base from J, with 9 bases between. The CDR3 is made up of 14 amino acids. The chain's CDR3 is CSARDPSTQETQYF. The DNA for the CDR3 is TGCAGTGCTAGAGATCCCTCCACCCAAGAGACCCAGTACTTC.

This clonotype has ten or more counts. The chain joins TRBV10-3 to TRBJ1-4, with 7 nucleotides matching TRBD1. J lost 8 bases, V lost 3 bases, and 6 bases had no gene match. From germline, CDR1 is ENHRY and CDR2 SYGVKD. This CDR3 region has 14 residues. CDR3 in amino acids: CAISEDRVAEKLFF. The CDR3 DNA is TGTGCCATCAGTGAAGACAGGGTGGCGGAAAAACTGTTTTTT.

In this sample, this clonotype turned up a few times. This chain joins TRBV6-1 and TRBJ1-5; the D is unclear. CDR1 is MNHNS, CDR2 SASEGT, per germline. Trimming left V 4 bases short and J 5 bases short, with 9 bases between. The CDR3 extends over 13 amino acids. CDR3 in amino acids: CASSGPADQPQHF. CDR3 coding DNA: TGTGCCAGCAGTGGCCCCGCGGATCAGCCCCAGCATTTT.

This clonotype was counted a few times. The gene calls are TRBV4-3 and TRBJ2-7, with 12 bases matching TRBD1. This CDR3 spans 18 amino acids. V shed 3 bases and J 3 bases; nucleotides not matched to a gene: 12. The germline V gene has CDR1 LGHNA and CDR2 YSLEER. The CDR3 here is CASSQGLGTGGSFYEQYF. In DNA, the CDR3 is TGCGCCAGCAGCCAGGGGTTAGGGACAGGGGGCTCCTTCTACGAGCAGTACTTC.

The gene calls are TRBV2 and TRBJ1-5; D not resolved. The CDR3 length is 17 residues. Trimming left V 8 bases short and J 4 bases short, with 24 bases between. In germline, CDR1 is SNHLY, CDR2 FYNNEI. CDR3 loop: CASRGPLTPYSNQPQHF. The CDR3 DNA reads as TGTGCCAGCCGCGGGCCCTTAACACCTTACTCAAATCAGCCCCAGCATTTT.

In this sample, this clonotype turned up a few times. The CDR3 DNA sequence: TGTGCCAGCAGCCCCCATTCTAGTCCCACAGATACGCAGTATTTT. Protein: CASSPHSSPTDTQYF. The rearrangement uses TRBV11-2 and TRBJ2-3, with no clear D. This CDR3 spans 15 amino acids. V was trimmed by 5 bases and J by 2 bases, leaving 14 bases between them. Germline CDR1 reads SGHAT; CDR2 reads FQNNGV.

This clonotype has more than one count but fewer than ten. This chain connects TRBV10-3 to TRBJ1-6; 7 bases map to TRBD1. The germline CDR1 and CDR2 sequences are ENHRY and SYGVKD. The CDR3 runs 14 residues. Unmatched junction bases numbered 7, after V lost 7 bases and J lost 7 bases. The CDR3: CAITGQAGNSPLHF. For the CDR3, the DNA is TGTGCCATCACCGGACAGGCCGGGAATTCACCCCTCCACTTT.

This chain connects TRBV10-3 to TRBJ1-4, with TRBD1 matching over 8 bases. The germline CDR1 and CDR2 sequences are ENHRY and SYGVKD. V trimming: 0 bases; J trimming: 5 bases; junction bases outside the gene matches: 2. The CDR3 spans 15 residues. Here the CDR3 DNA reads TGTGCCATCAGTGAGTCCAGGACAGGGAATGAAAAACTGTTTTTT. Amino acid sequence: CAISESRTGNEKLFF.

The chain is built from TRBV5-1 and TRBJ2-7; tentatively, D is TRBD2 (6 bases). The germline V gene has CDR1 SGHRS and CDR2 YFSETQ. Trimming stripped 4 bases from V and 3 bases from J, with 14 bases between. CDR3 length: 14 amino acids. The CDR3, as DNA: TGCGCCAGCAGCGCAAGTAGCGGAAACTACGAGCAGTACTTC. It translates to CASSASSGNYEQYF.

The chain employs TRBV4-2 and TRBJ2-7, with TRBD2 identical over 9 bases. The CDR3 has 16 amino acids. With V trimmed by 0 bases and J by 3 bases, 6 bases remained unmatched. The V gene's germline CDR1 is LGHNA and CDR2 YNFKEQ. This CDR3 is CASSQDWGTSFYEQYF. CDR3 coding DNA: TGTGCCAGCAGCCAAGATTGGGGGACTAGCTTCTACGAGCAGTACTTC.

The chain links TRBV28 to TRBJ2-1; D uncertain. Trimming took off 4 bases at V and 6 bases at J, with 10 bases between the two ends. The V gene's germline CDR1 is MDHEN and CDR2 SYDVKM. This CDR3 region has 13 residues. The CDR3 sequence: CASSSRTSNEQFF. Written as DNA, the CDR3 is TGTGCCAGCAGTTCCCGGACCAGCAATGAGCAGTTCTTC.

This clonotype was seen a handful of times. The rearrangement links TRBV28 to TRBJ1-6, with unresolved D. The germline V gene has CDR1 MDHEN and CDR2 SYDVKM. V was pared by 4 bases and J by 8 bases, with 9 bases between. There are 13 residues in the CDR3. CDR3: CASSSGSDSPLHF. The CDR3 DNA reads TGTGCCAGCAGTTCGGGTTCGGATTCACCCCTCCACTTT.

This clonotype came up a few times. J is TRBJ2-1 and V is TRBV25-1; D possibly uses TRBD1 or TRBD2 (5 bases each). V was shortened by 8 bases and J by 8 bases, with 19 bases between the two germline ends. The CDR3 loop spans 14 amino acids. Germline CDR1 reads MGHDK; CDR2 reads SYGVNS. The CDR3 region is CASSKVGELDEQFF. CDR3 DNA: TGTGCCAGCTCCAAAGTGGGGGAGTTGGATGAGCAGTTCTTC. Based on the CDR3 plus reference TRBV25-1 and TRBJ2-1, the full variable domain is EADIYQTPRYLVIGTGKKITLECSQTMGHDKMYWYQQDPGMELHLIHYSYGVNSTEKGDLSSESTVSRIRTEHFPLTLESARPSHTSQYLCASSKVGELDEQFFGPGTRLTVL.

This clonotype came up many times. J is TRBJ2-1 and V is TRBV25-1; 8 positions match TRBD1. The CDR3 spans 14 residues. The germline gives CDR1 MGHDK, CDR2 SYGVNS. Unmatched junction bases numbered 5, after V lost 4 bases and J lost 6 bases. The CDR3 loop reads CASSATGDLNEQFF. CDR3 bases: TGTGCCAGCAGTGCGACAGGGGATCTCAATGAGCAGTTCTTC.

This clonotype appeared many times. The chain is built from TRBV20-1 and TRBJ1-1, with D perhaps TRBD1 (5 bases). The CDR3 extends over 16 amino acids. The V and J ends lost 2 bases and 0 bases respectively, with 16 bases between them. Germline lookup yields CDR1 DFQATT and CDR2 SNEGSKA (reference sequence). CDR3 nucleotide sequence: TGCAGTGCTAGACCCTGGGGGGACGGCATGAACACTGAAGCTTTCTTT. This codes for CSARPWGDGMNTEAFF.

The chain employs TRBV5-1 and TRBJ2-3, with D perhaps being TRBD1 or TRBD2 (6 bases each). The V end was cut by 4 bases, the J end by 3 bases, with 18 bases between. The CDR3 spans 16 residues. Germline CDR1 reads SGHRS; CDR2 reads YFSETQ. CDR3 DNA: TGCGCCAGCAGCCGTGGGGGGCCGCTACATACAGATACGCAGTATTTT. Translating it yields CASSRGGPLHTDTQYF.

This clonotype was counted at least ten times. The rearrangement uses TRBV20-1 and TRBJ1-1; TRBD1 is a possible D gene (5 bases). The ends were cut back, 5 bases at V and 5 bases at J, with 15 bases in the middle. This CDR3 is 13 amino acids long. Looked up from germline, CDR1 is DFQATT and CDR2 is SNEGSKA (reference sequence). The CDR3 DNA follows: TGCAGTGCTGCCGTCGGGGGTTGGACTGAAGCTTTCTTT. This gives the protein CSAAVGGWTEAFF.

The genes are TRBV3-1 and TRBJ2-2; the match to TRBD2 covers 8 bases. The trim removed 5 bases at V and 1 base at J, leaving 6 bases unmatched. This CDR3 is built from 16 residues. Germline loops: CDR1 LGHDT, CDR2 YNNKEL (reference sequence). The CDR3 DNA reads TGTGCCAGCAGCAATCTCCGGGGGGGGAACACCGGGGAGCTGTTTTTT. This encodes CASSNLRGGNTGELFF.

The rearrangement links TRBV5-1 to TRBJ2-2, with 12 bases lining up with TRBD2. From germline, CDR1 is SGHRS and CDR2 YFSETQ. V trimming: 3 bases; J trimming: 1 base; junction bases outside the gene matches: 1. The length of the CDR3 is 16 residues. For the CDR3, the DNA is TGCGCCAGCAGCTCGACTAGCGGGAGGAACACCGGGGAGCTGTTTTTT. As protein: CASSSTSGRNTGELFF.

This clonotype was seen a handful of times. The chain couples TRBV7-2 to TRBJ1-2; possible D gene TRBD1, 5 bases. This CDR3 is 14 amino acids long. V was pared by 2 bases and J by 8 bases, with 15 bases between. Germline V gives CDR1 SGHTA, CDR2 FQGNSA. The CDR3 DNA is TGTGCCAGCAGCTTAATCACCAAACGGGGCGGCTACACCTTC. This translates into CASSLITKRGGYTF.

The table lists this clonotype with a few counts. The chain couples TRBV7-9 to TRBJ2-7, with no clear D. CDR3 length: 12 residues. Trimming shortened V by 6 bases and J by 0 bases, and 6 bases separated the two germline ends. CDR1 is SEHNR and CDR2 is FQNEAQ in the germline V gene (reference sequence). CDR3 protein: CASRRVSYEQYF. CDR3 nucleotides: TGTGCCAGCAGAAGGGTCTCCTACGAGCAGTACTTC.